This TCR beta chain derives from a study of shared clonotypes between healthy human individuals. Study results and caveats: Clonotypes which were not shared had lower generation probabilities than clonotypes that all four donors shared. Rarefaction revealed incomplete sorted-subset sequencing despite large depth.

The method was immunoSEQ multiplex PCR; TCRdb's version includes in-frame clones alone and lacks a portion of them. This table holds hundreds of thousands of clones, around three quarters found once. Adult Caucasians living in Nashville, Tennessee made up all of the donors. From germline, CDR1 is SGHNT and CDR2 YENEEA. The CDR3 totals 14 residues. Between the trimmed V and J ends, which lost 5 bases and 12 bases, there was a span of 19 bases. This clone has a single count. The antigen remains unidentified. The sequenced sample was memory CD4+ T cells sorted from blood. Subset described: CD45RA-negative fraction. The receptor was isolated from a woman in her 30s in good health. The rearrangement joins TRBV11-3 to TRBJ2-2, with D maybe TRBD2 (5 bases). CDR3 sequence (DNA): TGTGCCAGCAGCAGCGGACCCGATCTGCGGAAGCTGTTTTTT. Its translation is CASSSGPDLRKLFF.